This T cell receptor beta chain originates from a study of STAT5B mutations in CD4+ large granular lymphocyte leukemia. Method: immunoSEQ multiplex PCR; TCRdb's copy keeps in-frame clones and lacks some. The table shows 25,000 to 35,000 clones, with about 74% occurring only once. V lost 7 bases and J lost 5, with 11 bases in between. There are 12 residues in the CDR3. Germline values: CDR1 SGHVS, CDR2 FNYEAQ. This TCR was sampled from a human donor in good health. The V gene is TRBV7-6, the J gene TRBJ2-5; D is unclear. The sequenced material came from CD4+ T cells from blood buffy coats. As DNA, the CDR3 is TGTGCCAGCATCGGAGACGGGGAGACCCAGTACTTC. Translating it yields CASIGDGETQYF.